This T cell receptor (beta chain) emerged from a study of blood T cell repertoires in COVID-19. Study at large: Sites across the United States, Italy and Spain contributed samples from acute and convalescent COVID-19. PBMCs, B-cell-depleted T cells, or T cells were the source of the cDNA or gDNA that made up the material.

V lost 8 bases and J 6 bases, leaving 16 bases between the germline ends. The CDR3 is 14 amino acids. Per the germline V gene, CDR1 is SGHDN and CDR2 is FVKESK. The Seattle site enrolled patients during active infection and followed them longitudinally. Source study methods: From reference gene primer amplification, estimates of nucleated cell counts were derived. Method: immunoSEQ multiplex PCR; TCRdb's copy keeps in-frame clones and lacks some. V, J and clone size are those of that table, while D and trimming were read from the DNA. The table has some 500,000 clones, roughly nine tenths seen once. The sample comprised peripheral blood. This TCR came from a woman between 45 and 60 years old with COVID-19, enrolled during active disease. The chain joins TRBV14 to TRBJ2-2; a weak D match, TRBD2 (6 bases). The CDR3, as DNA: TGTGCCAGCTACCCAACCTCTAGCGCCGGGGAGCTGTTTTTT. Protein product: CASYPTSSAGELFF.